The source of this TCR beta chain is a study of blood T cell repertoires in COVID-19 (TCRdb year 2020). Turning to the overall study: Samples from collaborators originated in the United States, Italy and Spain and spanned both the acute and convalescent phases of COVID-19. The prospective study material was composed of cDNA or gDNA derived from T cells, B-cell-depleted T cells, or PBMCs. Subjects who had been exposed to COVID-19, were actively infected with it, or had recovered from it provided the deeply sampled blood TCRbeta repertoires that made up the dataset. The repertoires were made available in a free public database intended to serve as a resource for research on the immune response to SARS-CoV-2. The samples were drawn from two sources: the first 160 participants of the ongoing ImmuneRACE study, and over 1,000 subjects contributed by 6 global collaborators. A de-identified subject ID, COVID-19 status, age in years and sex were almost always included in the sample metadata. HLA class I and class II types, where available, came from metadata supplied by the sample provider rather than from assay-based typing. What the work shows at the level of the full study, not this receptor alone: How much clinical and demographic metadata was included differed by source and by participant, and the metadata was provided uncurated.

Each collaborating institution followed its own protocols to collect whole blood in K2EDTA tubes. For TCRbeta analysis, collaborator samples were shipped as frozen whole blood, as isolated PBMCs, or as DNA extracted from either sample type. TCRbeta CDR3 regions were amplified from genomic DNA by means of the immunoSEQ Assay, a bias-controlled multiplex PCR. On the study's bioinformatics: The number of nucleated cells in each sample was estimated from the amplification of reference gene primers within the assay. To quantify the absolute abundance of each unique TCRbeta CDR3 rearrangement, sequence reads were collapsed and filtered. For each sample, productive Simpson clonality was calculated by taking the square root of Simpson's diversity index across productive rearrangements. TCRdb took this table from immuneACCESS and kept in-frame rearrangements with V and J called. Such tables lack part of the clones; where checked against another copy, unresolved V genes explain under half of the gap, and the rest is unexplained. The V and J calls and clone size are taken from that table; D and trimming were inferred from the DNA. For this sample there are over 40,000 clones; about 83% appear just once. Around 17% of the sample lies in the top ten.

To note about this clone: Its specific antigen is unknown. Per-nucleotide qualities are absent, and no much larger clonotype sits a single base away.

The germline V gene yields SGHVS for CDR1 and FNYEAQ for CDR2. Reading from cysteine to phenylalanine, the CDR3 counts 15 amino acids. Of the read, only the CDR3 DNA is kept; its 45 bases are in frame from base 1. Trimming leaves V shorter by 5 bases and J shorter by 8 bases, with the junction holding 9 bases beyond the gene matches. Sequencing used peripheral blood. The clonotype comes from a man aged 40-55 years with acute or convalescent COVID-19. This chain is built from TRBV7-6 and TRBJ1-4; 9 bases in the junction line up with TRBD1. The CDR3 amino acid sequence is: CASSIRDRVQEKLFF. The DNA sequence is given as TGTGCCAGCAGCATCCGGGACAGGGTTCAGGAAAAACTGTTTTTT.